This is a list of T cell receptor beta chains from one sample in a study of shared clonotypes between healthy human individuals. Profiled with immunoSEQ multiplex PCR; TCRdb holds only in-frame clones, not every one. The sample includes hundreds of thousands of clones, around two thirds seen only once; the top ten take 1.5% to 2%. Sequenced: memory CD4+ T cells sorted from blood. Receptor source: a woman younger than 45 in good health. Both conserved end residues are trimmed from each CDR3.

V gene	CDR3 protein
TRBV27	ASTPPGTANTEAF
TRBV6-5	ASSTPSTGYEQY
TRBV5-6	ASSRTSGRFGTDTQY
TRBV9	ASSVGWDREAF
TRBV6-1	ASKTSGNTIY
TRBV11-3	ASSQTGTRGGYEQF
TRBV19	ASNPSGHTTQY
TRBV6-5	ASSYSYETSGNEQF
TRBV7-2	ASSSRVPNYEQY
TRBV4-2	ASSPITGTADEKLF
TRBV5-5	ASSFGQGQETQY
TRBV18	ASSPPNRGSSYEQY
TRBV28	ASSFENEQY
TRBV6-4	ASSPQGGETQY
TRBV28	ASRLTVSGVLKQY
TRBV4-1	ASSQGLALSSYNEQF
TRBV12-5	ASGLGTGAADTQY
TRBV19	ASKDRVSNQPQH
TRBV2	ASDRDGDGYT
TRBV10-3	AISDENQETQY
TRBV7-2	ASSLNPGGRIEQY
TRBV7-8	ASSPLAGGYNEQF
TRBV30	AWSVGGSSYEQY
TRBV7-9	ASRPGTVITGELF
TRBV10-1	ASSPGGDGELF
TRBV6-1	ASTQMGTRGDTQY
TRBV7-9	ASSAKNLYEQY
TRBV6-1	ASSGSGTGVQYGYT
TRBV4-1	ASSPLIGGSQPQH
TRBV10-3	AISESQPTYPNTGELF
TRBV12-2	ASRLASESRDEKLF
TRBV10-3	AISRRNEQF
TRBV6-6	ASSYSSGGNTIY
TRBV27	ASSLQWGTGETQY
TRBV4-2	ASSQEWTGTNYGYT
TRBV5-4	ASSSSIHTPNEQF
TRBV5-4	ASSWDRGGETQY
TRBV19	ASSEGTGGETQY
TRBV30	AAGQTLEKLF
TRBV7-2	ASSLALAGEAQY
TRBV20-1	SARIWTEAF
TRBV6-1	ASIEGRGGPYEQY
TRBV10-2	ASRTDRAFYNEQF
TRBV5-1	ASSFGQGASTDTQY
TRBV4-2	ASSQDSRWTSGRLGTGELF
TRBV28	ASSLAYGKGSYNEQF
TRBV28	ASSFREFLNTGELF
TRBV28	ASSFPISSYSNQPQH
TRBV14	ASSRSLGSTEAF